The 24 T cell receptor beta chains below were found in one sample sequenced in a study of T-cell reconstitution after alpha-beta-depleted transplantation in children. Using unique molecular identifiers, the investigators prepared the TCRbeta library. MiXCR was run by TCRdb on the PCR reads, yielding one entry per CDR3 protein. The sample consists of 400,000 to 450,000 distinct CDR3 sequences, 43% of them appearing once. Specimen: PBMCs, collected before TCRalphabeta/CD19-depleted stem cell transplant. These receptors all stem from a girl aged 2-10 years with aplastic anemia, due to receive a stem cell transplant.

This clonotype appeared a few times. This chain connects TRBV20-1 to TRBJ1-5; TRBD1 might be the D (5 bases). V lost 7 bases to trimming and J lost 6 bases, with 13 bases between them. Germline-derived CDR1 and CDR2 are DFQATT and SNEGSKA (reference sequence). CDR3 size: 12 residues. The CDR3 sequence: CSVGGAGQPQHF. CDR3 coding DNA: TGCAGTGTAGGTGGGGCAGGTCAGCCCCAGCATTTT.

This chain uses TRBV7-9 with TRBJ2-3, with TRBD2 matching 11 bases. The length of the CDR3 is 17 residues. V dropped 9 bases and J dropped 4; count of bases not matched to a gene: 15. Germline CDR1 reads SEHNR; CDR2 reads FQNEAQ (reference sequence). The CDR3 DNA sequence: TGTGCCAGGGGGGCCAGACTAGCGGGACCGGGGGCAGATACGCAGTATTTT. Protein sequence: CARGARLAGPGADTQYF.

This clonotype was seen more than once but under ten times. CDR3 bases: TGCAGTGCTAGGGGGATAGCGGGAGGGGGTACCCCCTACAATGAGCAGTTCTTC. Its translation is CSARGIAGGGTPYNEQFF. The genes are TRBV20-1 and TRBJ2-1; 11 nucleotides align to TRBD2. Germline CDR1 reads DFQATT; CDR2 reads SNEGSKA (reference sequence). CDR3 length: 18 residues. V dropped 3 bases and J dropped 2; count of bases not matched to a gene: 12.

The rearrangement links TRBV5-1 to TRBJ1-1; D is uncertain. Trimming left V 6 bases short and J 2 bases short, with 17 bases between. Germline V gene sequence: CDR1 SGHRS, CDR2 YFSETQ. This CDR3 contains 15 residues. DNA for the CDR3: TGCGCCAGCACCGTTAAGGACGGGAACAACACTGAAGCTTTCTTT. Protein sequence: CASTVKDGNNTEAFF.

This clonotype occurred many times. The chain employs TRBV5-1 and TRBJ1-1; TRBD1 agrees at 10 bases. Germline values: CDR1 SGHRS, CDR2 YFSETQ. CDR3 length: 16 amino acids. V trimming: 0 bases; J trimming: 1 base; junction bases outside the gene matches: 3. The CDR3 spells CASSLGDRGGNTEAFF. DNA of the CDR3: TGCGCCAGCAGCTTGGGGGACAGGGGAGGGAACACTGAAGCTTTCTTT.

The rearrangement joins TRBV7-9 to TRBJ1-1; weak D call: TRBD1 (5 bases). CDR3 length equals 12 residues. CDR1 and CDR2 from the germline V gene are SEHNR and FQNEAQ (reference sequence). The V gene lost 7 bases and the J gene lost 3 bases, with 9 bases spanning the gap. The CDR3 bases are TGTGCCAGCATCGGGGGGTACACTGAAGCTTTCTTT. Translation: CASIGGYTEAFF.

The V call is TRBV28, the J call TRBJ1-3; D gene ambiguous. CDR1 is MDHEN and CDR2 is SYDVKM in the germline V gene. V shed 4 bases and J shed 7 bases, with 11 bases lying between them. This CDR3 is 13 amino acids long. The CDR3 sequence: CASSSPPHNTIYF. The CDR3 DNA is TGTGCCAGCAGTTCCCCGCCCCATAACACCATATATTTT.

The CDR3 region has the DNA TGTGCCAGCAGCCCCTCACTAGCGGGGGGCTCCTACGAGCAGTACTTC. Its protein product is CASSPSLAGGSYEQYF. This rearrangement joins TRBV7-2 to TRBJ2-7; 12 bases align to TRBD2. Germline loops: CDR1 SGHTA, CDR2 FQGNSA. This CDR3 comprises 16 residues. The V and J ends lost 5 bases and 0 bases, in that order; junction bases with no gene match: 5.

A few counts support this clonotype. The J gene is TRBJ2-7, the V gene TRBV20-1; tentatively, D is TRBD1 (6 bases). The germline V gene encodes CDR1 DFQATT and CDR2 SNEGSKA (reference sequence). V was cut by 4 bases and J by 2 bases, with 12 bases left in between. This CDR3 contains 13 residues. The CDR3 region has the DNA TGCAGTGCTACCACGGGACATACCTACGAGCAGTACTTC. It is translated as CSATTGHTYEQYF.

The chain recombines TRBV28 with TRBJ2-5, with a weak D call TRBD2 (6 bases). CDR1 is MDHEN, CDR2 SYDVKM, per germline. Between the trimmed V and J ends, which lost 5 bases and 4 bases, there was a span of 20 bases. The CDR3 is made up of 16 amino acids. The CDR3: CASSAAGAGIVETQYF. Here the CDR3 DNA reads TGTGCCAGCAGTGCAGCCGGGGCGGGGATAGTAGAGACCCAGTACTTC.

On this clonotype: This may come from a read error, since a much larger clone is one base off. The chain is built from TRBV11-2 and TRBJ1-2, with 9 positions matching TRBD1. Germline CDR1 SGHAT, CDR2 FQNNGV. The CDR3 runs to 19 residues. The V segment lost 0 bases and the J segment 8 bases; nucleotides outside the gene matches: 19. The CDR3 DNA reads TGTGCCAGCAGCTTAGACAGAACCGCTCGTCCCGGGACAGGGCGCGGCTACACCTTC. It is translated as CASSLDRTARPGTGRGYTF.

V and J are TRBV20-1 and TRBJ1-5; D may be TRBD1 (5 bases). CDR3 size: 12 residues. V lost 6 bases and J 2 bases, leaving 8 bases between the germline ends. CDR1 is DFQATT and CDR2 is SNEGSKA in the germline V gene (reference sequence). The CDR3 DNA reads TGCAGTGCGGGGGGGGGCAATCAGCCCCAGCATTTT. This translates into CSAGGGNQPQHF.

This clonotype appeared many times. The V gene is TRBV5-1, the J gene TRBJ2-1; D perhaps matches TRBD1 (6 bases). With 4 bases removed from V and 4 bases from J, the gap between germline ends came to 12 bases. The CDR3 consists of 14 residues. CDR1 and CDR2 from the germline V gene are SGHRS and YFSETQ. This CDR3 reads CASSPGALYNEQFF. CDR3 coding DNA: TGCGCCAGCAGCCCAGGGGCGCTTTACAATGAGCAGTTCTTC.

The gene calls are TRBV20-1 and TRBJ2-7; TRBD2 might be the D (6 bases). Trimming left V 5 bases short and J 3 bases short, with 14 bases between. This CDR3 has 13 residues. Germline CDR1 DFQATT, CDR2 SNEGSKA (reference sequence). CDR3 in amino acids: CSALGPGGYEQYF. The CDR3 bases are TGCAGTGCTCTAGGACCCGGGGGCTACGAGCAGTACTTC.

This clonotype has just a few counts. The chain carries TRBV20-1 and TRBJ2-1, with D possibly TRBD1 on 6 matching bases. V lost 5 bases to trimming and J lost 6 bases, with 14 bases between them. CDR3 size: 13 residues. Germline lookup yields CDR1 DFQATT and CDR2 SNEGSKA (reference sequence). The CDR3 bases are TGCAGTGCTGGGGGCCTAGTCGCCAATGAGCAGTTCTTC. It specifies CSAGGLVANEQFF.

This chain uses TRBV20-1 with TRBJ2-3; the match to TRBD1 covers 9 bases. Germline V gives CDR1 DFQATT, CDR2 SNEGSKA (reference sequence). The length of the CDR3 is 16 residues. With 0 bases clipped from V and 2 bases from J, the junction kept 6 bases outside the gene matches. The CDR3 region is CSARDPGQGLTDTQYF. Written as DNA, the CDR3 is TGCAGTGCTAGAGATCCGGGACAGGGCCTCACAGATACGCAGTATTTT.

This clonotype was seen ten or more times. This chain uses TRBV10-3 with TRBJ2-1, with 8 positions matching TRBD2. V was clipped by 5 bases and J by 8 bases; unmatched bases: 8. CDR3 length: 14 amino acids. Germline V gene data show CDR1 as ENHRY and CDR2 as SYGVKD. The CDR3 DNA reads TGTGCCATCAGTCATACAGGGCGGGGGGATGAGCAGTTCTTC. This sequence encodes CAISHTGRGDEQFF.

CDR3 DNA: TGTGCCAGCAGTTATCCTTACGGGGGGCGATGGGGCTACACCTTC. Protein sequence: CASSYPYGGRWGYTF. The chain recombines TRBV28 with TRBJ1-2; the D gene is possibly TRBD1 (6 bases). Germline V gene lookup returns CDR1 MDHEN and CDR2 SYDVKM. CDR3 length equals 15 residues. V lost 4 bases to trimming and J lost 8 bases, with 20 bases between them.

V and J are TRBV7-2 and TRBJ2-5; the D gene is possibly TRBD2 (6 bases). Trimming shortened V by 4 bases and J by 5 bases, and 23 bases separated the two germline ends. The CDR3 loop spans 17 amino acids. Germline V lookup: CDR1 SGHTA, CDR2 FQGNSA. This chain's CDR3 is CASSSGVMVGKSETQYF. The CDR3 DNA is TGTGCCAGCAGCTCGGGGGTAATGGTGGGGAAATCGGAGACCCAGTACTTC.

This chain uses TRBV7-8 with TRBJ2-5; D might be TRBD1 or TRBD2, each matching 6 bases. Germline lookup yields CDR1 SGHVS and CDR2 FQNEAQ. The V end lost 0 bases, the J end lost 5 bases, and 16 bases lay between the germline ends. The CDR3 spans 16 residues. The CDR3 nucleotides read TGTGCCAGCAGCTTAGCGGTTAGGGGGAGCGGGGAGACCCAGTACTTC. Its translation is CASSLAVRGSGETQYF.

The V call is TRBV20-1, the J call TRBJ2-1, with 11 nucleotides matching TRBD1. This CDR3 spans 14 amino acids. Germline CDR1 reads DFQATT; CDR2 reads SNEGSKA (reference sequence). V lost 5 bases to trimming and J lost 10 bases; unmatched junction nucleotides: 10. The CDR3 reads CSAEGQGDKGEQFF. Written as DNA, the CDR3 is TGCAGTGCTGAGGGACAGGGGGACAAAGGGGAGCAGTTCTTC.

The chain joins TRBV20-1 to TRBJ1-5; tentatively, D is TRBD1 (6 bases). This CDR3 has 15 residues. The V gene's germline CDR1 is DFQATT and CDR2 SNEGSKA (reference sequence). Trimming left V 3 bases short and J 4 bases short, with 16 bases between. CDR3 protein: CSARQTGGANQPQHF. CDR3 bases: TGCAGTGCTAGGCAAACGGGGGGGGCGAATCAGCCCCAGCATTTT.

The V and J genes are TRBV6-5 and TRBJ2-1, with 10 positions matching TRBD2. The germline V gene encodes CDR1 MNHEY and CDR2 SVGAGI. Trimming at V came to 4 bases and at J to 9 bases, leaving 9 bases not matched to a gene. This CDR3 contains 15 residues. Written as DNA, the CDR3 is TGTGCCAGCAGTTGGGCTAGCGGGAGCTTCGGTGAGCAGTTCTTC. This sequence encodes CASSWASGSFGEQFF.

The CDR3, as DNA: TGTGCCAGCGATAGACAGACCAACACCGGGGAGCTGTTTTTT. It is translated as CASDRQTNTGELFF. The chain recombines TRBV5-8 with TRBJ2-2, with D perhaps matching TRBD1 (5 bases). V was pared by 7 bases and J by 2 bases, with 12 bases between. Germline CDR1 is SGHTS and CDR2 is YDEGEE. The CDR3 consists of 14 residues. Full variable domain (rest looked up from reference TRBV5-8 and TRBJ2-2): EAGVTQSPTHLIKTRGQQATLRCSPISGHTSVYWYQQALGLGLQFLLWYDEGEERNRGNFPPRFSGRQFPNYSSELNVNALELEDSALYLCASDRQTNTGELFFGEGSRLTVL.